This T cell receptor beta chain was documented in a study of blood T cell repertoires in COVID-19. Per the original methods: The authors estimated nucleated cell counts from reference gene primer amplification. Assay used: immunoSEQ multiplex PCR; TCRdb lists only in-frame clones, some missing. V, J and clone size reflect that table, while D and trimming were determined from the DNA. The sample holds 97,000 or so clones, more than 90% seen once. V shed 5 bases, J shed 16 bases, and the junction held 3 bases outside the gene matches. The CDR3 consists of 10 residues. This rearrangement joins TRBV12-3 or TRBV12-4 to TRBJ1-3; the match to TRBD1 covers 9 bases. Sequenced sample: peripheral blood. The sequence came from a man aged 18 to 29 with acute or convalescent COVID-19. The CDR3 nucleotides read TGTGCCAGCAGTCAAGGGACAGGGTATTTT. Translated, it gives CASSQGTGYF.